The subject of this entry is one T cell receptor beta chain. The same CDR3 is also encoded by other DNA sequences in this sample. This sample was taken from a study of shared clonotypes between healthy human individuals. Libraries were prepared by immunoSEQ multiplex PCR; TCRdb keeps only in-frame clonotypes and omits some of them. The sample comprises about 2 million clones, about 95% of which are singletons, and 0.1% to 0.15% rests with the top ten. The CDR3 contains 11 residues. The V gene's germline CDR1 is SNHLY and CDR2 FYNNEI. V was clipped by 7 bases and J by 2 bases, with 5 bases between them.

The V gene is TRBV2, the J gene TRBJ2-5, with no clear D. The receptor comes from a man younger than 35 in good health. Specimen: naive CD4+ T cells sorted from blood. Described subset: CD45RA+ positively selected. This chain's CDR3 is CASTLQETQYF. The CDR3 nucleotides read TGTGCCAGCACCCTACAAGAGACCCAGTACTTC.